One sample yielded the 16 T cell receptor beta chains listed below, sequenced in a study of graft-versus-host responses after intestinal transplantation. Clones were read by immunoSEQ multiplex PCR, and TCRdb kept only the in-frame ones, dropping some. The sample includes around 50,000 clones, 80% to 90% of them seen just once. The starting material was PBMCs, obtained 26 days after transplant. The receptor set was obtained from a human patient who received an intestinal transplant, so some T cells may come from the graft donor.

The chain has TRBV15 and TRBJ2-7, with TRBD2 identical over 9 bases. The CDR3 is 19 residues long. V gave up 1 base and J gave up 4 bases; unmatched junction bases: 17. Germline assignment: CDR1 LNHNV and CDR2 YYDKDF (reference sequence). CDR3 nucleotides: TGTGCCACCAGCAGAGGGACAGTCCTAGCGGGACTAGTAGCATACGAGCAGTACTTC. Protein: CATSRGTVLAGLVAYEQYF.

The chain recombines TRBV6-1 with TRBJ2-2; D might be TRBD1 (6 bases). Germline values: CDR1 MNHNS, CDR2 SASEGT. Deletions cut 2 bases from V and 14 bases from J, with 18 bases between. The CDR3 is made up of 14 amino acids. The CDR3, as DNA: TGTGCCAGCAGTGAATCTTGGGGGCCCTTCGAACTGTTTTTT. Translating it yields CASSESWGPFELFF.

The genes are TRBV6-1 and TRBJ2-2, with a tentative D call TRBD2 (6 bases). The CDR3 consists of 14 residues. Germline lookup yields CDR1 MNHNS and CDR2 SASEGT. Trimming stripped 2 bases from V and 5 bases from J, with 9 bases between. CDR3 nucleotide sequence: TGTGCCAGCAGTGAAAGGGAGGAAACCGGGGAGCTGTTTTTT. It specifies CASSEREETGELFF.

This clone was seen a single time. CDR3 in DNA: TGCGCCAGCAGCCCGACAGTTAGCAATCAGCCCCAGCATTTT. It codes for CASSPTVSNQPQHF. The J gene is TRBJ1-5, the V gene TRBV4-1, with D maybe TRBD1 (5 bases). CDR3 length equals 14 residues. V gave up 4 bases and J gave up 0 bases, with 7 bases separating them. Germline CDR1 and CDR2: MGHRA and YSYEKL.

V and J are TRBV4-2 and TRBJ2-3; tentative D call: TRBD2 (6 bases). V lost 0 bases and J lost 1, with 17 bases in between. This CDR3 contains 18 residues. Germline V gives CDR1 LGHNA, CDR2 YNFKEQ. CDR3 sequence (DNA): TGTGCCAGCAGCCAAGAGCGTCCCCGGGACTCACGCACAGATACGCAGTATTTT. Protein sequence: CASSQERPRDSRTDTQYF.

The rearrangement uses TRBV19 and TRBJ2-1; TRBD2 agrees at 11 bases. Germline V gene data show CDR1 as LNHDA and CDR2 as SQIVND (reference sequence). V was clipped by 8 bases and J by 6 bases; unmatched bases: 6. The CDR3 is 14 residues long. The CDR3: CASGGTSGLNEQFF. The CDR3 DNA reads as TGTGCCAGTGGGGGGACTAGCGGCCTCAATGAGCAGTTCTTC.

This rearrangement joins TRBV29-1 to TRBJ1-2, with TRBD1 matching over 8 bases. The CDR3 is 12 residues long. Germline V gene data show CDR1 as SQVTM and CDR2 as ANQGSEA. V dropped 6 bases and J dropped 5; count of bases not matched to a gene: 5. The CDR3 nucleotides are TGCAGCGTCACAGGGGGAGGATATGGCTACACCTTC. Protein sequence: CSVTGGGYGYTF.

The chain employs TRBV6-4 and TRBJ2-3, with 9 bases matching TRBD2. Germline CDR1 reads MRHNA; CDR2 reads SNTAGT. V shed 3 bases and J 3 bases; nucleotides not matched to a gene: 4. The CDR3 extends over 15 amino acids. The CDR3 reads CASSEERGATDTQYF. CDR3 DNA: TGTGCCAGCAGTGAGGAGCGGGGGGCAACAGATACGCAGTATTTT.

J is TRBJ1-3 and V is TRBV4-3, with 7 nucleotides matching TRBD1. Germline V CDR1 and CDR2: LGHNA, YSLEER. The length of the CDR3 is 15 residues. After removal of 4 bases from V and 3 bases from J, the junction contained 6 bases not matched to a gene. Here the CDR3 reads CASSPGDRVGNTIYF. The CDR3 DNA is TGCGCCAGCAGCCCAGGAGACAGGGTTGGAAACACCATATATTTT.

The chain employs TRBV2 and TRBJ1-6; a possible D gene is TRBD1 (5 bases). This CDR3 contains 15 residues. V was clipped by 6 bases and J by 8 bases, with 17 bases between them. The V gene's germline CDR1 is SNHLY and CDR2 FYNNEI. CDR3 bases: TGTGCCAGCAGGGTTGCAGGGCGCCCTGATTCACCCCTCCACTTT. This codes for CASRVAGRPDSPLHF.

V is TRBV27 and J is TRBJ2-7; the match to TRBD1 covers 8 bases. The V gene end was trimmed by 6 bases and the J gene end by 4 bases; junction bases not matched to a gene: 8. CDR1 MNHEY and CDR2 SMNVEV come from the germline V gene (reference sequence). There are 14 residues in the CDR3. The CDR3 spells CASRTIQGAYEQYF. The CDR3 nucleotides are TGTGCCAGCAGGACCATTCAGGGGGCTTACGAGCAGTACTTC.

Only a few counts were recorded for this clone. The chain couples TRBV4-1 to TRBJ1-6; D not certain. Germline CDR1 reads MGHRA; CDR2 reads YSYEKL. The CDR3 loop spans 16 amino acids. With 0 bases removed from V and 9 bases from J, the gap between germline ends came to 15 bases. The CDR3 spells CASSQDVGIVSSPLHF. Here the CDR3 DNA reads TGCGCCAGCAGCCAAGATGTCGGGATTGTGAGTTCACCCCTCCACTTT.

The chain carries TRBV2 and TRBJ2-3; the match to TRBD1 covers 9 bases. V lost 5 bases and J lost 6; bases outside the gene matches: 6. The CDR3 runs to 14 residues. CDR1 and CDR2 (germline): SNHLY, FYNNEI. CDR3 sequence reads: CASSTGTGLDTQYF. In DNA, the CDR3 is TGTGCCAGCAGTACCGGGACAGGGTTGGATACGCAGTATTTT. Filled out from reference TRBV2 and TRBJ2-3, the complete variable domain reads EPEVTQTPSHQVTQMGQEVILRCVPISNHLYFYWYRQILGQKVEFLVSFYNNEISEKSEIFDDQFSVERPDGSNFTLKIRSTKLEDSAMYFCASSTGTGLDTQYFGPGTRLTVL.

CDR3 nucleotide sequence: TGTGCCAGCAGCTTAGGACAGGGGGGAGACACTGAAGCTTTCTTT. It codes for CASSLGQGGDTEAFF. The chain combines TRBV7-9 with TRBJ1-1, with 9 bases identical to TRBD1. The germline CDR1 and CDR2 sequences are SEHNR and FQNEAQ (reference sequence). This CDR3 contains 15 residues. V gave up 1 base and J gave up 3 bases; unmatched junction bases: 3.

This clone was observed once. The gene calls are TRBV11-2 and TRBJ1-2, with unresolved D. V was cut by 4 bases and J by 2 bases, with 11 bases left in between. The CDR3 consists of 14 residues. Germline V gene data show CDR1 as SGHAT and CDR2 as FQNNGV. CDR3 coding DNA: TGTGCCAGCAGCTGGGGTCCGGGAAACTATGGCTACACCTTC. As protein: CASSWGPGNYGYTF.

V is TRBV6-5 and J is TRBJ2-1, with 9 bases lining up with TRBD1. The CDR3 has 15 residues. The germline gives CDR1 MNHEY, CDR2 SVGAGI. The V gene end was trimmed by 4 bases and the J gene end by 8 bases; junction bases not matched to a gene: 9. The CDR3 DNA is TGTGCCAGCAGTTCTCTCCGGGACAGGGTCTATGAGCAGTTCTTC. Its translation: CASSSLRDRVYEQFF.